Listed below are T cell receptor beta chains from one sample, sequenced in a study of T-cell memory formation after mild COVID-19. TCRdb re-called the 5' RACE reads through MiXCR, storing one row per CDR3 protein. The sample includes 360,000 or so distinct CDR3 sequences, around 28% of them seen just once. The specimen was PBMCs or a T cell subset sorted from them (not recorded which). The source of these receptors is an adult woman who had mild COVID-19 (a few samples of this study predate the infection). Cell type and time point are not known. CDR3s include the opening cysteine and the closing phenylalanine or tryptophan. D genes are given only for firm matches. Not all rows give a size; the values are once, few, many and, for expanded clones, a class.

clone_size j_call d_call v_call cdr3_nt cdr3_aa
. TRBJ1-2 . TRBV29-1 TGCAGCGTTGAAGATCCCGGGGGCTTGAACTATGGCTACACCTTC CSVEDPGGLNYGYTF
. TRBJ2-3 TRBD1 TRBV20-1 TGCAGTGCTAGAGGTGGGACAGGGACAGATACGCAGTATTTT CSARGGTGTDTQYF
. TRBJ2-7 . TRBV20-1 TGCAGTGCTAGGTTGCCGAACGCCTACGAGCAGTACTTC CSARLPNAYEQYF
few TRBJ2-7 . TRBV20-1 TGCAGTGCTACTCCGGGCTCTAAGGCCACGGGGAGCGAGCAGTACTTC CSATPGSKATGSEQYF
. TRBJ2-7 . TRBV6-2/TRBV6-3 TGTGCCAGCAGTTACTTGGCAGCCTCCGACGAGCAGTACTTC CASSYLAASDEQYF
. TRBJ1-2 TRBD1 TRBV24-1 TGTGCCACCAGTGACTGGACAGGGAACTATGGCTACACCTTC CATSDWTGNYGYTF
few TRBJ2-7 TRBD2 TRBV29-1 TGCAGCGTGGTACTAGCGGGTAGGGTGAGGGAGCAGTACTTC CSVVLAGRVREQYF
. TRBJ2-1 TRBD2 TRBV29-1 TGCAGCGTAGAGGCCGGGCGGGGGATCTACAATGAGCAGTTCTTC CSVEAGRGIYNEQFF
. TRBJ2-3 . TRBV24-1 TGTGCCACCAGTGACTCCCTAGTTCCCACGCAGTATTTT CATSDSLVPTQYF
. TRBJ2-5 . TRBV4-1 TGCGCCAGCCAAGACAGCCAAGAGACCCAGTACTTC CASQDSQETQYF
. TRBJ2-4 . TRBV27 TGTGCCAGCATGGGACGAGGCAAAAACATTCAGTACTTC CASMGRGKNIQYF
once TRBJ2-7 TRBD2 TRBV25-1 TGTGCCAGCAGCCGGGGGAGAGCGGGAGGGCCCAACGAGCAGTACTTC CASSRGRAGGPNEQYF
. TRBJ1-2 TRBD1 TRBV5-1 TGCGCCAGCAGCCCGAGGGCAGGGGGCTACTATGGCTACACCTTC CASSPRAGGYYGYTF
. TRBJ2-2 TRBD1 TRBV5-1 TGCGCCAGCAGCTCGGGGACAGGGCCCGACACCGGGGAGCTGTTTTTT CASSSGTGPDTGELFF
. TRBJ2-5 . TRBV9 TGTGCCAGCAGCGTAGCGGCAAACCAAGAGACCCAGTACTTC CASSVAANQETQYF
few TRBJ2-5 . TRBV6-1 TGTGCCAGCAGCGTCTGGGGGCTAGTAGAGACCCAGTACTTC CASSVWGLVETQYF